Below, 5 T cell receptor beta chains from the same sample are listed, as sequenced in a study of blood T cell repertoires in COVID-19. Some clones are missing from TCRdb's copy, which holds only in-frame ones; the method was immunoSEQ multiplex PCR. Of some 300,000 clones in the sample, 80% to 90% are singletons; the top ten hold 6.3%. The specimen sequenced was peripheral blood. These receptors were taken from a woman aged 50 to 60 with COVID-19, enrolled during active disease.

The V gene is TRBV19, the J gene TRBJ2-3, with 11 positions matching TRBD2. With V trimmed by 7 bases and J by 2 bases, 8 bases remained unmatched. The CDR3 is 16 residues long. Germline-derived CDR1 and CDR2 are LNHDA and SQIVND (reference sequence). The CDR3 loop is CASTSLAGGTTDTQYF. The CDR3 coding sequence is TGTGCCAGTACTTCGCTAGCGGGAGGAACCACAGATACGCAGTATTTT. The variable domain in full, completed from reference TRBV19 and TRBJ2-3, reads DGGITQSPKYLFRKEGQNVTLSCEQNLNHDAMYWYRQDPGQGLRLIYYSQIVNDFQKGDIAEGYSVSREKKESFPLTVTSAQKNPTAFYLCASTSLAGGTTDTQYFGPGTRLTVL.

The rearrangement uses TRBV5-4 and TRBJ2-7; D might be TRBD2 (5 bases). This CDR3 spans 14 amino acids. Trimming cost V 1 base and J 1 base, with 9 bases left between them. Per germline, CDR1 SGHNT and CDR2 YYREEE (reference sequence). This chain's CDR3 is CASSLRDGSYEQYF. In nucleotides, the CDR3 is TGTGCCAGCAGCTTGCGGGATGGTTCCTACGAGCAGTACTTC.

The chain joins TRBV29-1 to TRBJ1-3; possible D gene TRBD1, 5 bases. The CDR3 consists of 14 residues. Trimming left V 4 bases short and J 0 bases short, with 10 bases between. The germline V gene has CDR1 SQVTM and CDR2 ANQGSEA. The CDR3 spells CSVAKGYSGNTIYF. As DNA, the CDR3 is TGCAGCGTTGCGAAGGGGTACTCTGGAAACACCATATATTTT.

The CDR3 spells CASSFILAGAWHEQFF. In DNA form, the CDR3 reads TGTGCCAGCAGCTTCATACTAGCGGGAGCTTGGCATGAGCAGTTCTTC. The chain employs TRBV7-9 and TRBJ2-1; 11 nucleotides match TRBD2. CDR1 is SEHNR and CDR2 is FQNEAQ in the germline V gene (reference sequence). Trimming took 3 bases from V and 8 from J; bases not matched to a gene: 9. The CDR3 contains 16 residues.

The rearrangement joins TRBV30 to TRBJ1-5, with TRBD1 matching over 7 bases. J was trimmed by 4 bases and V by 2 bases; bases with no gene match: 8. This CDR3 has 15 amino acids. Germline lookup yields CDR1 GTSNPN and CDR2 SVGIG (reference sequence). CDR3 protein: CAWSITGVRNQPQHF. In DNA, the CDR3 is TGTGCCTGGAGTATCACAGGGGTTCGAAATCAGCCCCAGCATTTT.